A single sample gave rise to the 11 T cell receptor beta chains below, sequenced in a study of shared clonotypes between healthy human individuals. Some clones are missing from TCRdb's copy, which holds only in-frame ones; the method was immunoSEQ multiplex PCR. The sample holds roughly 2.1 million clones; 90% to 95% are singletons and the top ten take roughly 1.7%. Naive CD8 cells lacked CD45RO and underwent positive selection for CCR7, leaving out terminally differentiated effector memory CD45RA+ cells. Sequencing input: naive CD8+ T cells from PBMCs. The receptors stem from a man between 18 and 35 years old in good health. Some clones in this sample may be carry-over from other donors' samples.

The chain employs TRBV29-1 and TRBJ1-2; 9 bases match TRBD1. The trim removed 8 bases at V and 3 bases at J, leaving 7 bases unmatched. Germline CDR1 is SQVTM and CDR2 is ANQGSEA. The CDR3 is made up of 13 amino acids. CDR3 loop: CSIWDRADYGYTF. The CDR3 DNA is TGCAGCATTTGGGACAGGGCAGACTATGGCTACACCTTC.

This clone was seen only once. V gene TRBV2 combines with J gene TRBJ2-5; 11 bases agree with TRBD2. Germline lookup yields CDR1 SNHLY and CDR2 FYNNEI. This CDR3 spans 14 amino acids. Unmatched junction bases numbered 6, after V lost 7 bases and J lost 5 bases. CDR3 nucleotide sequence: TGTGCCAGCATACTACTAGCGGGAGAGGAGACCCAGTACTTC. Protein product: CASILLAGEETQYF.

The rearrangement links TRBV2 to TRBJ2-2; 7 bases are a match to TRBD1. V trimming: 10 bases; J trimming: 3 bases; junction bases outside the gene matches: 5. The length of the CDR3 is 13 residues. Looked up from germline, CDR1 is SNHLY and CDR2 is FYNNEI. In DNA form, the CDR3 reads TGTGCCAACCGGGACAGAGACACCGGGGAGCTGTTTTTT. Translating gives CANRDRDTGELFF.

The chain couples TRBV14 to TRBJ2-7; TRBD2 matches 8 bases. The V and J ends lost 2 bases and 2 bases, in that order; junction bases with no gene match: 17. This CDR3 region has 19 residues. Germline values: CDR1 SGHDN, CDR2 FVKESK. CDR3 region: CASSQKGVPRLATTYEQYF. The CDR3 DNA reads as TGTGCCAGCAGCCAAAAGGGGGTACCGAGACTAGCGACCACCTACGAGCAGTACTTC.

V is TRBV7-3 and J is TRBJ2-1; TRBD2 aligns across 12 bases. Germline-derived CDR1 and CDR2 are SGHTA and FQGTGA. J lost 5 bases, V lost 1 base, and 9 bases had no gene match. The CDR3 contains 18 residues. The CDR3 DNA reads as TGTGCCAGCAGCTTAATTGGGGCTGGACTAGCGGGAAACAATGAGCAGTTCTTC. It translates to CASSLIGAGLAGNNEQFF. Full variable domain (outside the CDR3, taken from reference TRBV7-3 and TRBJ2-1): GAGVSQTPSNKVTEKGKYVELRCDPISGHTALYWYRQSLGQGPEFLIYFQGTGAADDSGLPNDRFFAVRPEGSVSTLKIQRTERGDSAVYLCASSLIGAGLAGNNEQFFGPGTRLTVL.

The chain is built from TRBV4-1 and TRBJ2-1, with D unresolved. V lost 1 base, J lost 4 bases, and 8 bases lay in between. CDR1 and CDR2 (germline): MGHRA, YSYEKL. The CDR3 length is 14 residues. The CDR3 sequence: CASSQGSPYNEQFF. The CDR3 nucleotides read TGCGCCAGCAGCCAAGGGAGCCCATACAATGAGCAGTTCTTC.

This clone was recorded only once. DNA of the CDR3: TGTGCCAGCAGCAAGATACCGGGGGACACTGAAGCTTTCTTT. Its translation: CASSKIPGDTEAFF. The chain carries TRBV27 and TRBJ1-1, with D possibly matching TRBD1 (5 bases). There are 14 residues in the CDR3. In germline, CDR1 is MNHEY, CDR2 SMNVEV (reference sequence). The germline V and J ends were trimmed by 6 bases and 3 bases, with 14 bases remaining between them.

The chain recombines TRBV5-4 with TRBJ2-7; 15 bases agree with TRBD2. Losses at the gene ends were 4 bases for V and 9 bases for J; bases not matched to a gene: 5. Looked up from germline, CDR1 is SGHNT and CDR2 is YYREEE (reference sequence). The CDR3 contains 14 residues. This CDR3 reads CASSDTGLAGGQYF. For the CDR3, the DNA is TGTGCCAGCAGCGATACGGGACTAGCGGGGGGGCAGTACTTC.

V usage is TRBV5-5 and J usage is TRBJ2-7, with D perhaps matching TRBD2 (6 bases). The CDR3 is made up of 16 amino acids. CDR1 and CDR2 from the germline V gene are SGHKS and YYEKEE (reference sequence). Trimming took off 1 base at V and 1 base at J, with 15 bases between the two ends. CDR3 sequence: CASSLSDRRGSYEQYF. As DNA, the CDR3 is TGTGCCAGCAGCTTGTCCGATCGGCGGGGATCCTACGAGCAGTACTTC.

The V gene is TRBV11-2, the J gene TRBJ2-1; 10 bases agree with TRBD1. Losses at the gene ends were 1 base for V and 3 bases for J; bases not matched to a gene: 3. Germline CDR1 and CDR2: SGHAT and FQNNGV. This CDR3 is 16 amino acids long. This CDR3 is CASSLVGTGDYNEQFF. CDR3 in DNA: TGTGCCAGCAGCTTAGTGGGGACAGGGGACTACAATGAGCAGTTCTTC.

This rearrangement joins TRBV7-9 to TRBJ2-7; 11 bases are a match to TRBD1. Looked up from germline, CDR1 is SEHNR and CDR2 is FQNEAQ (reference sequence). The CDR3 contains 15 residues. V lost 5 bases and J lost 5; bases outside the gene matches: 8. CDR3 sequence (DNA): TGTGCCAGCAGCAACAGCGGACAGGGGGCCCACGAGCAGTACTTC. It encodes CASSNSGQGAHEQYF.